The T cell receptor (beta chain) described here comes from a study of blood T cell repertoires in COVID-19. Background on the study: Researchers got acute and convalescent COVID-19 samples from the United States, Italy and Spain.

The data were produced by immunoSEQ multiplex PCR, yet TCRdb's version contains in-frame clones alone and is incomplete. The table lists a few hundred thousand clones, around nine tenths of them singletons, with 1.7% in the top ten. CDR3 size: 15 residues. The trim removed 2 bases at V and 6 bases at J, leaving 5 bases unmatched. Germline CDR1 is MDHEN and CDR2 is SYDVKM. Recovery among Cohort 3 donors was established by two negative PCRs, clearance, or symptom resolution. The J gene is TRBJ1-5, the V gene TRBV28, with TRBD1 matching over 9 bases. Sequenced sample: PBMCs or T cells enriched from blood (not recorded which). The TCR sequence derives from a woman aged 25 to 39 who had recovered from COVID-19. The CDR3 loop is CASSLGTGSGQPQHF. In nucleotides, the CDR3 is TGTGCCAGCAGTTTAGGGACAGGGTCGGGTCAGCCCCAGCATTTT.